Detailed here is one T cell receptor beta chain. Antigen specificity is unknown. This record comes from a study of response to subunit inactivated influenza vaccine. The study's findings and limits: That few new T cells are recruited by each seasonal influenza vaccination was the authors' suggestion.

Trimming pared 7 bases from V and 4 bases from J, leaving 37 bases between. CDR1 and CDR2 from the germline V gene are MDHEN and SYDVKM. This CDR3 comprises 22 residues. TCRdb re-derived calls from the RT-PCR reads in MiXCR, one entry per CDR3 protein. The table has roughly 670,000 distinct CDR3 sequences, 12% to 15% seen once; the top ten hold 7.5% to 8%. The chain uses TRBV28 and TRBJ2-2; D unresolved. The sample in question was PBMCs from blood, obtained around 14 days before vaccination. The origin of this receptor is a man in his fifties or sixties who received an inactivated influenza vaccine. Here the CDR3 reads CASNRRFRDLRAKHRITGELFF. CDR3 DNA: TGTGCCAGCAATCGACGATTCAGAGACCTCCGGGCCAAACACCGGATCACCGGGGAGCTGTTTTTT.